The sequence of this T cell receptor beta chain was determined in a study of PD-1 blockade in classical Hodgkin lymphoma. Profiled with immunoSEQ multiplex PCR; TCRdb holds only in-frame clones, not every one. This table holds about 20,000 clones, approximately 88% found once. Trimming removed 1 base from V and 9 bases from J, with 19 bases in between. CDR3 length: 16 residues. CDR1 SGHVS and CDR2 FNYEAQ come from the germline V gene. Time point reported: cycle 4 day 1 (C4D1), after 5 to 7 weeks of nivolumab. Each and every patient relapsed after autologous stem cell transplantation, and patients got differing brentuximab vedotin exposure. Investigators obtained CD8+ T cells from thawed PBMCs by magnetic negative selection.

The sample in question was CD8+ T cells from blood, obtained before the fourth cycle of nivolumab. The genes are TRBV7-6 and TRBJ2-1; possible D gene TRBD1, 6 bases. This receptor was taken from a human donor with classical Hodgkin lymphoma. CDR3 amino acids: CASSLDGTTRLFEQFF. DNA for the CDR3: TGTGCCAGCAGCTTAGATGGGACAACCCGTTTGTTTGAGCAGTTCTTC.